This T cell receptor (beta chain) came from a study of blood T cells in healthy people across ages. Background on the study: The template switching approach captured approximately one barcoded beta molecule for every two T cells.

For the second PCR, which ran for roughly 6 to 11 cycles, a sample-barcoded 5' primer and a J-beta primer mix were used. All cDNA molecules were each tagged by a template-switch adaptor with 12 random nucleotides. TCRdb re-analysed the 5' RACE reads in MiXCR, keeping a single row per CDR3 protein. Of over 1,200,000 distinct CDR3 sequences in the sample, roughly 59% were seen once. Germline lookup yields CDR1 MNHEY and CDR2 SVGAGI. Trimming left V 5 bases short and J 3 bases short, with 7 bases between. The CDR3 is 13 amino acids. Healthy individuals of Caucasian origin from Russia, aged about 6 to 100, served as donors.

The chain couples TRBV6-5 to TRBJ2-2; D unresolved. The sequence derives from a man between 18 and 29 years old in good health. Source material: blood. This chain's CDR3 is CASSRQYTGELFF. As DNA, the CDR3 is TGTGCCAGCAGTAGACAATACACCGGGGAGCTGTTTTTT.